The sequence of this TCR beta chain was determined in a study of blood T cell repertoires in COVID-19. Study in general: The United States, Italy and Spain provided the acute and convalescent COVID-19 samples. PBMCs, B-cell-depleted T cells, or T cells provided the cDNA or gDNA that made up the material.

With respect to this clone: This CDR3 is also generated by other DNA sequences in the sample.

Authors' analysis steps: How many nucleated cells were present was estimated from reference gene primer amplification. Repertoires were generated with immunoSEQ multiplex PCR, while TCRdb's copy carries only in-frame clones and drops some. V and J calls and clone size are those listed in that table; D and trimming were worked out from the DNA. The sample holds approximately 130,000 clones, 87% seen once. V dropped 5 bases and J dropped 4; count of bases not matched to a gene: 3. The V gene's germline CDR1 is SGHTA and CDR2 FQGNSA. The CDR3 sequence is 14 residues long. This clonotype was sampled from a man aged 45-65 years with active COVID-19. The V gene is TRBV7-2, the J gene TRBJ1-2; TRBD1 matches at 11 bases. The specimen was peripheral blood. The CDR3 sequence: CASSPDRGPYGYTF. The CDR3 DNA reads TGTGCCAGCAGCCCGGACAGGGGGCCCTATGGCTACACCTTC.